The clone carrying this T cell receptor (beta chain) appeared a few times. Its antigen is not known. These data come from a study of cytomegalovirus exposure and HLA in healthy donors. Study results and caveats: As a later analysis revealed, the rate of TCR association differed by HLA locus, with DRB1 most and HLA-C fewest.

PCR employed 60 Vbeta and 13 Jbeta primers. Clones were read by immunoSEQ multiplex PCR, and TCRdb kept only the in-frame ones, dropping some. Among around 130,000 clones listed, about two thirds were seen once. V was cut by 0 bases and J by 3 bases, with 11 bases left in between. CDR1 is LGHNA, CDR2 YNFKEQ, per germline. There are 15 residues in the CDR3. The sample was PBMCs. V usage is TRBV4-2 and J usage is TRBJ1-2, with a weak D call TRBD1 (5 bases). The sequence was obtained from a woman aged 55 to 70 in good health and CMV-seropositive. The CDR3 bases are TGTGCCAGCAGCCAAGAAAAGCGGGGCGACTATGGCTACACCTTC. It encodes CASSQEKRGDYGYTF.